The T cell receptor (beta chain) under discussion was sequenced for a study of blood T cell repertoires in COVID-19. Overall study: Acute and convalescent COVID-19 specimens originated in the United States, Italy and Spain. T cells, B-cell-depleted T cells, or PBMCs provided the cDNA or gDNA that served as material.

In the authors' workflow: The authors estimated nucleated cell counts from reference gene primer amplification. Only in-frame clones appear in the TCRdb table, and some are missing; sequencing was by immunoSEQ multiplex PCR. V and J calls and clone size come straight from that table; D and trimming were deduced from the DNA. The data show 200,000 to 300,000 clones, less than 90% seen once. This CDR3 is 14 amino acids long. Per the germline V gene, CDR1 is MGHDK and CDR2 is SYGVNS. V dropped 6 bases and J dropped 4; count of bases not matched to a gene: 4. Source material: peripheral blood. V usage is TRBV25-1 and J usage is TRBJ2-7; the match to TRBD2 covers 12 bases. This receptor was taken from a man aged 60 to 75 with acute or convalescent COVID-19. The CDR3 is CASRAGTSGYEQYF. In DNA, the CDR3 is TGTGCCAGCAGAGCCGGGACTAGCGGGTACGAGCAGTACTTC.